A selection of T cell receptor beta chains follows, all from one sample in a study of blood T cells in healthy people across ages. Each CDR3 protein gets one entry after TCRdb re-called the 5' RACE reads with MiXCR. The sample lists roughly 1,700,000 distinct CDR3 sequences, 28% seen once, with 7.7% in the top ten. Specimen: blood. The receptors were sampled from a young woman in good health. Each CDR3 is given without its conserved first and last residue.

V gene	J gene	CDR3 protein
TRBV12-3/TRBV12-4	TRBJ2-6	VSSPGTVSGANVLT
TRBV20-1	TRBJ2-1	SAPKGLHEGGDNEQF
TRBV15	TRBJ1-2	ATSRGSTGANSGYT
TRBV18	TRBJ2-7	ASSPGGADDEQY
TRBV5-5	TRBJ2-7	ASSFVGASEQY
TRBV7-9	TRBJ2-1	ASSRGLSYNEQF
TRBV2	TRBJ2-6	ASSDPGGDRAGANVLT
TRBV11-2	TRBJ2-4	ASSFGRVYIQY
TRBV4-1	TRBJ2-7	ASRPGPILSGRLLEQY
TRBV20-1	TRBJ2-3	SARYRGKGTDTQY
TRBV9	TRBJ2-7	ASSVGRVGEQY
TRBV5-5	TRBJ2-7	ASSLVSGGSDEQY
TRBV9	TRBJ2-1	ASSVAGTENEQF
TRBV7-9	TRBJ2-7	ASSEKRDPTEQY
TRBV5-1	TRBJ2-7	ASSRGPLAGLTSYEQY